This entry lists 21 T cell receptor beta chains sequenced from one sample in a study of shared clonotypes between healthy human individuals. This table comes from immunoSEQ multiplex PCR, and its TCRdb copy is limited to in-frame clones, with some not included. The data hold around 700,000 clones, with roughly nine tenths observed a single time. The naive CD8 subset, CD45RO-negative cells positively selected for CCR7, excluded terminally differentiated effector memory CD45RA+ cells. Sequencing was performed on naive CD8+ T cells sorted from blood. These receptors came from a man aged 25-40 years in good health.

The chain recombines TRBV28 with TRBJ1-4, with a weak D call TRBD1 (5 bases). This CDR3 has 15 amino acids. Germline assignment: CDR1 MDHEN and CDR2 SYDVKM. Trimming took off 3 bases at V and 3 bases at J, with 11 bases between the two ends. The CDR3 sequence: CASSFQGMPNEKLFF. CDR3 coding DNA: TGTGCCAGCAGTTTTCAGGGTATGCCTAATGAAAAACTGTTTTTT.

Regarding this clone: Other DNA sequences in the sample encode the same CDR3. The V call is TRBV9, the J call TRBJ2-7, with D unclear. Germline V gene lookup returns CDR1 SGDLS and CDR2 YYNGEE. Trimming took 0 bases from V and 3 from J, leaving 7 bases between them. This CDR3 is built from 13 residues. The CDR3 nucleotides are TGTGCCAGCAGCGTAGGGGCAGGCTACGAGCAGTACTTC. This codes for CASSVGAGYEQYF.

This chain uses TRBV5-8 with TRBJ1-1, with D hard to call. The germline CDR1 and CDR2 sequences are SGHTS and YDEGEE. Trimming took off 2 bases at V and 0 bases at J, with 8 bases between the two ends. This CDR3 has 14 amino acids. Here the CDR3 reads CASSFRQLNTEAFF. In DNA form, the CDR3 reads TGTGCCAGCAGCTTTAGGCAGTTGAACACTGAAGCTTTCTTT.

The chain employs TRBV27 and TRBJ2-1; D may be TRBD2 (6 bases). Trimming left V 1 base short and J 8 bases short, with 15 bases between. CDR3 size: 15 residues. CDR1 and CDR2 (germline): MNHEY, SMNVEV (reference sequence). CDR3 DNA sequence: TGTGCCAGCAGTTTATTTTCGGGAGAGGGCGATGAGCAGTTCTTC. Its translation: CASSLFSGEGDEQFF.

This chain links TRBV29-1 with TRBJ2-1; perhaps TRBD1 as D (5 bases). The CDR3 runs 14 residues. In germline, CDR1 is SQVTM, CDR2 ANQGSEA. Trimming left V 0 bases short and J 7 bases short, with 13 bases between. The CDR3 region has the DNA TGCAGCGTTGAAGATCTTCGCAGGGTTAATGAGCAGTTCTTC. Translating it yields CSVEDLRRVNEQFF.

This sequence joins TRBV7-8 and TRBJ1-1, with D perhaps TRBD1 (6 bases). CDR1 is SGHVS and CDR2 is FQNEAQ in the germline V gene. Trimming removed 2 bases from V and 0 bases from J, with 10 bases in between. The CDR3 runs 15 residues. In nucleotides, the CDR3 is TGTGCCAGCAGCTTATCAGGGGCGATGAACACTGAAGCTTTCTTT. It specifies CASSLSGAMNTEAFF.

J is TRBJ2-5 and V is TRBV5-1, with a possible D match to TRBD1 (5 bases). CDR3 length: 15 residues. V shed 0 bases and J shed 1 base, with 10 bases lying between them. The germline CDR1 and CDR2 sequences are SGHRS and YFSETQ. The CDR3 here is CASSLDTGSQETQYF. The CDR3 DNA follows: TGCGCCAGCAGCTTGGACACAGGTTCCCAAGAGACCCAGTACTTC.

This sequence joins TRBV7-2 and TRBJ1-3; D ambiguous. The CDR3 consists of 13 residues. With 4 bases removed from V and 8 bases from J, the gap between germline ends came to 12 bases. CDR1 is SGHTA and CDR2 is FQGNSA in the germline V gene. The CDR3 DNA is TGTGCCAGCAGCTCTACTCGACTTGACACCATATATTTT. Translating it yields CASSSTRLDTIYF.

This chain uses TRBV4-2 with TRBJ1-2, with D perhaps matching TRBD1 (6 bases). The CDR3 sequence is 16 residues long. Trimming took 3 bases from V and 4 from J, leaving 18 bases between them. Germline V gene lookup returns CDR1 LGHNA and CDR2 YNFKEQ. The CDR3, as DNA: TGTGCCAGCAGCCAGAGTACAGGGTTCTCCTCCTATGGCTACACCTTC. It translates to CASSQSTGFSSYGYTF.

V is TRBV5-4 and J is TRBJ2-5; a weak D match, TRBD1 (6 bases). The CDR3 loop spans 16 amino acids. V lost 0 bases and J lost 0, with 12 bases in between. Per germline, CDR1 SGHNT and CDR2 YYREEE (reference sequence). For the CDR3, the DNA is TGTGCCAGCAGCTTGGGACAGGAATACCACCAAGAGACCCAGTACTTC. Encoded protein: CASSLGQEYHQETQYF.

The chain couples TRBV9 to TRBJ2-7, with D maybe TRBD2 (5 bases). Germline CDR1 is SGDLS and CDR2 is YYNGEE. V lost 0 bases and J lost 3, with 13 bases in between. The CDR3 consists of 15 residues. Here the CDR3 reads CASSVAPGEIYEQYF. The CDR3 DNA sequence: TGTGCCAGCAGCGTAGCCCCTGGGGAGATCTACGAGCAGTACTTC. The full variable domain, in which reference TRBV9 and TRBJ2-7 provide the parts outside the CDR3, is DSGVTQTPKHLITATGQRVTLRCSPRSGDLSVYWYQQSLDQGLQFLIQYYNGEERAKGNILERFSAQQFPDLHSELNLSSLELGDSALYFCASSVAPGEIYEQYFGPGTRLTVT.

J is TRBJ1-1 and V is TRBV6-5, with D unclear. Germline CDR1 MNHEY, CDR2 SVGAGI. This CDR3 is 13 amino acids long. The V end lost 4 bases, the J end lost 1 base, and 7 bases lay between the germline ends. CDR3 bases: TGTGCCAGCAGTTTTGGCGGGAACACTGAAGCTTTCTTT. Amino acid sequence: CASSFGGNTEAFF.

V gene TRBV28 combines with J gene TRBJ2-2, with D hard to call. Germline CDR1 MDHEN, CDR2 SYDVKM. CDR3 length: 15 residues. The V end lost 7 bases, the J end lost 4 bases, and 16 bases lay between the germline ends. The CDR3 bases are TGTGCCAGCATCCATAAGGACGTGTCCACCGGGGAGCTGTTTTTT. It yields the protein CASIHKDVSTGELFF.

V is TRBV7-3 and J is TRBJ2-1, with D hard to call. Germline lookup yields CDR1 SGHTA and CDR2 FQGTGA. The CDR3 spans 14 residues. Trimming left V 1 base short and J 5 bases short, with 9 bases between. The CDR3 DNA sequence: TGTGCCAGCAGCTTAAGCGCAAGGGACAATGAGCAGTTCTTC. Protein: CASSLSARDNEQFF.

This chain joins TRBV11-2 and TRBJ1-3, with D tentatively TRBD1 (6 bases). The germline V and J ends were trimmed by 5 bases and 7 bases, with 27 bases remaining between them. CDR3 length: 18 residues. Germline CDR1 SGHAT, CDR2 FQNNGV. CDR3 loop: CASSVGGGNSPGWNTIYF. CDR3 DNA: TGTGCCAGCAGCGTAGGGGGGGGAAACTCACCCGGATGGAACACCATATATTTT.

The chain employs TRBV6-6 and TRBJ2-3; 7 bases agree with TRBD1. Trimming took 0 bases from V and 1 from J; bases not matched to a gene: 4. The V gene's germline CDR1 is MNHNY and CDR2 SVGAGI (reference sequence). The CDR3 is 16 amino acids. The CDR3 reads CASSYSAGGGTDTQYF. In nucleotides, the CDR3 is TGTGCCAGCAGTTACTCTGCAGGGGGAGGCACAGATACGCAGTATTTT.

The rearrangement uses TRBV27 and TRBJ2-7; the match to TRBD1 covers 9 bases. V lost 6 bases to trimming and J lost 6 bases; unmatched junction nucleotides: 9. The CDR3 totals 14 residues. Germline V lookup: CDR1 MNHEY, CDR2 SMNVEV (reference sequence). CDR3 loop: CASSPPDRGGEQYF. CDR3 in DNA: TGTGCCAGCAGCCCACCGGACAGGGGTGGCGAGCAGTACTTC.

The CDR3 DNA follows: TGTGCCAGCAGCAAAGAGAGGTGGGACAGCCCCTTACCCCCCTACGAGCAGTACTTC. Protein sequence: CASSKERWDSPLPPYEQYF. This rearrangement joins TRBV21-1 to TRBJ2-7; the table's D call of TRBD1 was not tested on the DNA. TRBV21-1 is a listed pseudogene. CDR3 length equals 19 residues.

V usage is TRBV7-9 and J usage is TRBJ2-7; 12 nucleotides align to TRBD2. There are 15 residues in the CDR3. Germline lookup yields CDR1 SEHNR and CDR2 FQNEAQ (reference sequence). J was trimmed by 6 bases and V by 5 bases; bases with no gene match: 8. In DNA, the CDR3 is TGTGCCAGCAGCCCCGGACTAGCGGGGCCGGCCGAGCAGTACTTC. It translates to CASSPGLAGPAEQYF.

The chain recombines TRBV28 with TRBJ2-5, with D maybe TRBD2 (6 bases). The V gene's germline CDR1 is MDHEN and CDR2 SYDVKM. V lost 10 bases and J 2 bases, leaving 14 bases between the germline ends. The CDR3 has 13 residues. The CDR3 DNA sequence: TGTGCCACTGGGGGGACGGAGCAAGAGACCCAGTACTTC. This translates into CATGGTEQETQYF.

The chain combines TRBV6-6 with TRBJ2-3; the D gene is possibly TRBD1 (5 bases). The CDR3 runs to 14 residues. Germline V CDR1 and CDR2: MNHNY, SVGAGI (reference sequence). V lost 2 bases and J 4 bases, leaving 10 bases between the germline ends. The DNA for the CDR3 is TGTGCCAGCAGTTACCCGACAGAATCAGATACGCAGTATTTT. This translates into CASSYPTESDTQYF.